A single sample is the source of the 4 T cell receptor beta chains below, sequenced in a study of TET2 disruption in CD19-targeted CAR T cells. No antigen is known for these receptors. Treatment given: autologous CTL019 cells: CD19 CAR with 4-1BB and CD3 zeta domains. The table came from immunoSEQ multiplex PCR; TCRdb's copy has only in-frame clones and leaves some out. This sample's table reports under 30,000 clones. The sequencing used CD8- CAR+ T cells sorted from cultured blood T cells, collected for CD19 CAR T cell therapy. The sample's subset: CD8-negative CAR-positive T cells from the infusion product. Receptors originate from a man aged 65 to 79 with chronic lymphocytic leukemia.

In the case of this clone: The read terminates 3 residues ahead of where the CDR3 ends, so the germline J gene completes it. The genes are TRBV3-1 (or the pseudogene TRBV3-2) and TRBJ2-1; D gene unclear. Germline CDR1 reads LGHDT; CDR2 reads YNNKEL (reference sequence). V shed 6 bases and J shed 5 bases, with 11 bases lying between them. The CDR3 is 13 residues long. The sequenced part of the CDR3 DNA is TGTGCCAGCAGTAAGGGCCGGAACAATGAG. It is translated as CASSKGRNNE. The entire CDR3 protein is CASSKGRNNEQFF.

Worth noting for this clone: Mismatch with germline at one junction end may stem from a read error. The read ends 3 residues before the CDR3 terminus; that terminus is restored from the germline J gene. This chain links TRBV18 with TRBJ1-2, with a weak D call TRBD1 (6 bases). The CDR3 is made up of 12 amino acids. The germline gives CDR1 KGHSH, CDR2 LQKENI. CDR3 loop: CASSPQGADYTF. The covered CDR3 bases are TGTGCCAGCTCCCCACAGGGTGCCGAC. Supplemented by reference TRBV18 and TRBJ1-2, the full variable domain reads NAGVMQNPRHLVRRRGQEARLRCSPMKGHSHVYWYRQLPEEGLKFMVYLQKENIIDESGMPKERFSAEFPKEGPSILRIQQVVRGDSAAYFCASSPQGADYTFGSGTRLTVV.

On this clone: The junction departs from germline at one end; a sequencing error may be responsible. The CDR3 is cut off 3 residues early in the read; its end comes from the germline J gene. The same CDR3 is also encoded by other DNA sequences in this sample. V usage is TRBV7-8 and J usage is TRBJ1-2, with 7 nucleotides matching TRBD1. CDR1 is SGHVS, CDR2 FQNEAQ, per germline. The CDR3 runs 13 residues. The CDR3 reads CASSLGDSYGYTF. The covered CDR3 bases are TGTGCCAGCAGCTTAGGGGACAGTTATGGT.

To note about this clone: The observed sequence ends 3 residues before the CDR3 terminus, with the missing tail filled in from the germline J gene. The J gene is TRBJ1-5, the V gene TRBV5-6; D unresolved. V lost 1 base, J lost 3 bases, and 11 bases lay in between. Germline V gene data show CDR1 as SGHDT and CDR2 as YYEEEE. The CDR3 is 15 residues long. The CDR3 is CASSLYDRSNQPQHF. The DNA read from the CDR3 is TGTGCCAGCAGCTTGTATGATAGATCCAATCAGCCC.